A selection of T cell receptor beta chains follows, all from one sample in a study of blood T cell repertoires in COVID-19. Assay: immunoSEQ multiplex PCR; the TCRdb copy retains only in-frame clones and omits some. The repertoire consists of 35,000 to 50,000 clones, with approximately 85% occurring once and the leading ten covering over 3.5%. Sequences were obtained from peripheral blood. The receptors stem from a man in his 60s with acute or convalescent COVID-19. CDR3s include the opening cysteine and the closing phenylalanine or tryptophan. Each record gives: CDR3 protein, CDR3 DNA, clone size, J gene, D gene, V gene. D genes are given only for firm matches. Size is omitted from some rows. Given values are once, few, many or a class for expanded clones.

CDR3 protein: CASSPPWDRGGQPQHF
CDR3 DNA: TGTGCCAGCAGCCCCCCGTGGGACAGGGGTGGTCAGCCCCAGCATTTT
clone size: once
J gene: TRBJ1-5
D gene: TRBD1
V gene: TRBV5-6

CDR3 protein: CASSPLGGDSTDTQYF
CDR3 DNA: TGTGCCAGCAGCCCACTAGGGGGGGACTCCACAGATACGCAGTATTTT
clone size: .
J gene: TRBJ2-3
D gene: .
V gene: TRBV7-9

CDR3 protein: CASSIDGGVAANYGYTF
CDR3 DNA: TGTGCCAGCAGTATCGATGGAGGGGTGGCGGCCAACTATGGCTACACCTTC
clone size: .
J gene: TRBJ1-2
D gene: .
V gene: TRBV6-4

CDR3 protein: CASRTGTGDNSPLHF
CDR3 DNA: TGTGCCAGCAGAACCGGGACAGGGGATAATTCACCCCTCCACTTT
clone size: .
J gene: TRBJ1-6
D gene: TRBD1
V gene: TRBV6-5

CDR3 protein: CASSSQTSSYNEQFF
CDR3 DNA: TGTGCCAGCAGCTCCCAAACTAGCTCCTACAATGAGCAGTTCTTC
clone size: .
J gene: TRBJ2-1
D gene: .
V gene: TRBV5-5

CDR3 protein: CASSRPGLAGNVGKNEQFF
CDR3 DNA: TGTGCCAGCAGCCGTCCGGGACTAGCGGGAAACGTGGGGAAAAATGAGCAGTTCTTC
clone size: once
J gene: TRBJ2-1
D gene: TRBD2
V gene: TRBV27

CDR3 protein: CASSPTDSQGAGYTF
CDR3 DNA: TGTGCCAGCTCACCTACGGACAGCCAGGGTGCCGGCTACACCTTC
clone size: .
J gene: TRBJ1-2
D gene: .
V gene: TRBV18

CDR3 protein: CASSQDGHRLNEQFF
CDR3 DNA: TGCGCCAGCAGCCAAGATGGGCACAGGCTGAATGAGCAGTTCTTC
clone size: .
J gene: TRBJ2-1
D gene: .
V gene: TRBV4-3

CDR3 protein: CASSPYEAFF
CDR3 DNA: TGTGCCAGCAGTCCCTATGAAGCTTTCTTT
clone size: .
J gene: TRBJ1-1
D gene: .
V gene: TRBV5-8

CDR3 protein: CASSLVSYGYTF
CDR3 DNA: TGTGCCAGCAGCTTAGTCAGCTATGGCTACACCTTC
clone size: .
J gene: TRBJ1-2
D gene: .
V gene: TRBV7-2

CDR3 protein: CASSPSDYQAYNEQFF
CDR3 DNA: TGTGCCAGCTCACCTTCGGACTACCAAGCCTACAATGAGCAGTTCTTC
clone size: .
J gene: TRBJ2-1
D gene: .
V gene: TRBV18

CDR3 protein: CASSLRQFNEQFF
CDR3 DNA: TGTGCCAGCAGCTTAAGACAGTTCAATGAGCAGTTCTTC
clone size: .
J gene: TRBJ2-1
D gene: .
V gene: TRBV7-3

CDR3 protein: CASSDTGGAETEAFF
CDR3 DNA: TGTGCCAGCAGCGATACAGGGGGCGCGGAAACTGAAGCTTTCTTT
clone size: .
J gene: TRBJ1-1
D gene: TRBD1
V gene: TRBV14

CDR3 protein: CASSRLGQGLYEQYF
CDR3 DNA: TGTGCCAGCAGCCGGTTGGGACAGGGTCTCTACGAGCAGTACTTC
clone size: .
J gene: TRBJ2-7
D gene: TRBD1
V gene: TRBV27

CDR3 protein: CASRLPGANVLTF
CDR3 DNA: TGTGCCAGCAGACTCCCTGGGGCCAACGTCCTGACTTTC
clone size: .
J gene: TRBJ2-6
D gene: .
V gene: TRBV6-5

CDR3 protein: CASSKGRLGYGYTF
CDR3 DNA: TGTGCCAGCAGCAAAGGGAGGTTGGGCTATGGCTACACCTTC
clone size: .
J gene: TRBJ1-2
D gene: .
V gene: TRBV28

CDR3 protein: CASSEFSGREQTQYF
CDR3 DNA: TGTGCCAGCAGTGAATTTTCAGGCAGGGAACAGACCCAGTACTTC
clone size: .
J gene: TRBJ2-5
D gene: .
V gene: TRBV6-1

CDR3 protein: CASSARGSGRAASYNEQFF
CDR3 DNA: TGTGCCAGCAGTGCCCGGGGGAGCGGGAGGGCCGCTAGTTACAATGAGCAGTTCTTC
clone size: .
J gene: TRBJ2-1
D gene: TRBD2
V gene: TRBV27

CDR3 protein: CASTPGQGGNQPQHF
CDR3 DNA: TGTGCCAGCACTCCGGGACAGGGTGGCAATCAGCCCCAGCATTTT
clone size: .
J gene: TRBJ1-5
D gene: .
V gene: TRBV21-1

CDR3 protein: CASSGAGDQPQHF
CDR3 DNA: TGTGCCAGCAGCGGGGCAGGGGATCAGCCCCAGCATTTT
clone size: .
J gene: TRBJ1-5
D gene: .
V gene: TRBV3-1/TRBV3-2

CDR3 protein: CASSYQTVNTGELFF
CDR3 DNA: TGTGCCAGCAGCTACCAGACAGTAAACACCGGGGAGCTGTTTTTT
clone size: .
J gene: TRBJ2-2
D gene: .
V gene: TRBV7-2

CDR3 protein: CASSQVRGEQPQHF
CDR3 DNA: TGCGCCAGCAGCCAAGTTCGCGGAGAACAGCCCCAGCATTTT
clone size: .
J gene: TRBJ1-5
D gene: .
V gene: TRBV4-3

CDR3 protein: CASTSGQAEPQHF
CDR3 DNA: TGTGCCAGCACCTCGGGACAGGCCGAACCCCAGCATTTT
clone size: .
J gene: TRBJ1-5
D gene: TRBD1
V gene: TRBV6-5

CDR3 protein: CASSLSGTGGSPLHF
CDR3 DNA: TGTGCCAGCAGTTTATCCGGGACAGGGGGTTCACCCCTCCACTTT
clone size: .
J gene: TRBJ1-6
D gene: TRBD1
V gene: TRBV27

CDR3 protein: CASSLYAGELFF
CDR3 DNA: TGTGCCAGCAGCCTCTACGCCGGGGAGCTGTTTTTT
clone size: few
J gene: TRBJ2-2
D gene: .
V gene: TRBV14

CDR3 protein: CASSLAAGVGEQYF
CDR3 DNA: TGTGCCAGCAGCTTGGCCGCGGGAGTGGGAGAGCAGTACTTC
clone size: once
J gene: TRBJ2-7
D gene: TRBD2
V gene: TRBV5-4

CDR3 protein: CASSPGLAGLDTQYF
CDR3 DNA: TGTGCCAGCAGCCCGGGACTAGCGGGGTTAGATACGCAGTATTTT
clone size: .
J gene: TRBJ2-3
D gene: TRBD2
V gene: TRBV7-9

CDR3 protein: CASSTGINTEAFF
CDR3 DNA: TGTGCCAGCAGCACAGGGATCAACACTGAAGCTTTCTTT
clone size: once
J gene: TRBJ1-1
D gene: .
V gene: TRBV6-5

CDR3 protein: CAITAGYSQPLHF
CDR3 DNA: TGTGCCATCACCGCCGGTTACAGTCAGCCCCTCCACTTT
clone size: once
J gene: TRBJ1-6
D gene: .
V gene: TRBV7-9

CDR3 protein: CASSPPGQSVRLFF
CDR3 DNA: TGTGCCAGCAGTCCCCCGGGACAGTCCGTAAGACTGTTTTTT
clone size: .
J gene: TRBJ1-4
D gene: TRBD1
V gene: TRBV28

CDR3 protein: CASSFLGTSFLDTQYF
CDR3 DNA: TGTGCCAGCAGCTTCCTAGGGACTAGCTTCCTAGATACGCAGTATTTT
clone size: .
J gene: TRBJ2-3
D gene: TRBD2
V gene: TRBV7-6

CDR3 protein: CASSIQGISSGELFF
CDR3 DNA: TGTGCCAGTAGTATACAGGGAATATCCTCCGGGGAGCTGTTTTTT
clone size: .
J gene: TRBJ2-2
D gene: .
V gene: TRBV19

CDR3 protein: CASSIAPFSYEQYF
CDR3 DNA: TGTGCCAGTAGTATAGCCCCTTTCTCCTACGAGCAGTACTTC
clone size: .
J gene: TRBJ2-7
D gene: .
V gene: TRBV19

CDR3 protein: CASSVLGLAGVPGELFF
CDR3 DNA: TGTGCCAGCAGTGTCCTGGGACTAGCGGGAGTGCCCGGGGAGCTGTTTTTT
clone size: .
J gene: TRBJ2-2
D gene: TRBD2
V gene: TRBV2

CDR3 protein: CASSVGAGTQYF
CDR3 DNA: TGCGCCAGCAGTGTGGGCGCGGGGACGCAGTATTTT
clone size: .
J gene: TRBJ2-3
D gene: .
V gene: TRBV10-1

CDR3 protein: CASSRDRGGGELFF
CDR3 DNA: TGTGCCAGCAGCCGCGACAGGGGTGGCGGGGAGCTGTTTTTT
clone size: once
J gene: TRBJ2-2
D gene: TRBD1
V gene: TRBV11-3

CDR3 protein: CASSIRQGWTPNYGYTF
CDR3 DNA: TGTGCCAGCAGCATCCGACAGGGGTGGACTCCCAACTATGGCTACACCTTC
clone size: .
J gene: TRBJ1-2
D gene: TRBD1
V gene: TRBV9

CDR3 protein: CSVGRPTGFSYEQYF
CDR3 DNA: TGCAGCGTTGGTCGACCCACAGGTTTCTCCTACGAGCAGTACTTC
clone size: few
J gene: TRBJ2-7
D gene: .
V gene: TRBV29-1

CDR3 protein: CASGSPSSPQGTEAFF
CDR3 DNA: TGTGCTAGTGGTTCCCCGTCGTCCCCACAGGGGACTGAAGCTTTCTTT
clone size: .
J gene: TRBJ1-1
D gene: TRBD1
V gene: TRBV12-5

CDR3 protein: CASSLVGAGLGSPLHF
CDR3 DNA: TGCGCCAGCAGCTTGGTAGGCGCGGGTCTAGGTTCACCCCTCCACTTT
clone size: .
J gene: TRBJ1-6
D gene: .
V gene: TRBV5-1

CDR3 protein: CAWSGTRRGTEAFF
CDR3 DNA: TGTGCCTGGAGTGGTACTCGCAGGGGAACTGAAGCTTTCTTT
clone size: .
J gene: TRBJ1-1
D gene: .
V gene: TRBV30

CDR3 protein: CASSQDRDFSYTGELFF
CDR3 DNA: TGCGCCAGCAGCCAAGACCGGGACTTCTCGTACACCGGGGAGCTGTTTTTT
clone size: few
J gene: TRBJ2-2
D gene: .
V gene: TRBV4-1

CDR3 protein: CASSLSQAHRNTEAFF
CDR3 DNA: TGTGCCAGCAGTTTATCCCAAGCGCATAGGAACACTGAAGCTTTCTTT
clone size: few
J gene: TRBJ1-1
D gene: .
V gene: TRBV28

CDR3 protein: CASSLGEGRAEAFF
CDR3 DNA: TGTGCCAGCAGCCTCGGAGAGGGTCGGGCTGAAGCTTTCTTT
clone size: .
J gene: TRBJ1-1
D gene: .
V gene: TRBV14

CDR3 protein: CASSLTRDFGELFF
CDR3 DNA: TGTGCCAGCAGCTTAACGAGGGACTTCGGGGAGCTGTTTTTT
clone size: .
J gene: TRBJ2-2
D gene: .
V gene: TRBV7-3

CDR3 protein: CASSFGTNTDTQYF
CDR3 DNA: TGTGCCAGCAGTTTTGGGACTAACACAGATACGCAGTATTTT
clone size: .
J gene: TRBJ2-3
D gene: TRBD2
V gene: TRBV6-6

CDR3 protein: CASSLGVLTGTEAFF
CDR3 DNA: TGCGCCAGCAGCTTGGGGGTTTTGACAGGTACTGAAGCTTTCTTT
clone size: few
J gene: TRBJ1-1
D gene: .
V gene: TRBV5-1